A selection of T cell receptor beta chains follows, all from one sample in a study of T cell repertoires in cytomegalovirus infection. TCRdb fed the reads into MiXCR, producing one record per CDR3 protein. The data contain 630,000 or so distinct CDR3 sequences, less than 25% of them singletons. The source material was CD8+ T cells from PBMCs. These receptor sequences come from a human donor in good health (CMV status not recorded). Some clones in this sample may be carry-over from other donors' samples. Each CDR3 is given with its conserved first and last residue. D genes are given only for firm matches. Some rows have no size entry. The others give once, few or many, or a class for an expanded clone.

d_call j_call v_call clone_size cdr3_aa cdr3_nt
- TRBJ2-1 TRBV5-1 few CASSHGESSYNEQFF TGCGCCAGCAGTCACGGGGAAAGCTCCTACAATGAGCAGTTCTTC
- TRBJ1-1 TRBV27 - CASTTTENTEAFF TGTGCCAGCACGACGACAGAGAACACTGAAGCTTTCTTT
TRBD2 TRBJ2-1 TRBV7-9 - CASSKLAGTDSYNEQFF TGTGCCAGCAGCAAACTAGCGGGGACCGACTCCTACAATGAGCAGTTCTTC
- TRBJ2-3 TRBV28 many CASSRDLNTDTQYF TGTGCCAGCAGCCGGGACCTTAACACAGATACGCAGTATTTT
- TRBJ2-5 TRBV28 many CASSLSPGQPQETQYF TGTGCCAGCAGTTTATCCCCGGGACAACCCCAAGAGACCCAGTACTTC
TRBD1 TRBJ1-2 TRBV10-3 - CAVRTGSNGYTF TGTGCCGTCAGGACAGGATCTAATGGCTACACCTTC
- TRBJ2-1 TRBV10-1 - CASSGAGTGKYNEQFF TGCGCCAGCAGTGGGGCTGGTACAGGGAAATACAATGAGCAGTTCTTC
- TRBJ2-1 TRBV4-3 - CASSQDWSGNEQFF TGCGCCAGCAGCCAAGATTGGTCAGGGAATGAGCAGTTCTTC
- TRBJ2-1 TRBV11-3 many CASSLGPWTLGNEQFF TGTGCCAGCAGCTTAGGGCCGTGGACTCTCGGGAATGAGCAGTTCTTC
- TRBJ1-2 TRBV29-1 - CSVGAMNYGYTF TGCAGCGTCGGAGCTATGAACTATGGCTACACCTTC
- TRBJ2-1 TRBV13 few CASSPRALARGEQFF TGTGCCAGCAGCCCTAGGGCCCTAGCGCGGGGAGAGCAGTTCTTC
- TRBJ1-4 TRBV20-1 - CSARGLGGEKLFF TGCAGTGCTAGAGGACTCGGAGGTGAAAAACTGTTTTTT
TRBD1 TRBJ2-1 TRBV6-8 few CASRGQGRNEQFF TGTGCCAGCAGGGGACAGGGGAGGAATGAGCAGTTCTTC
TRBD2 TRBJ2-3 TRBV7-6 many CASSLELAGNTDTQYF TGTGCCAGCAGCTTAGAACTAGCGGGGAACACAGATACGCAGTATTTT
- TRBJ2-7 TRBV29-1 many CSVRQVNSYEQYF TGCAGCGTAAGACAGGTCAACTCCTACGAGCAGTACTTC
TRBD2 TRBJ2-1 TRBV7-6 - CASSLPGGAVRNEQFF TGTGCCAGCAGCCTCCCCGGGGGGGCGGTTAGGAATGAGCAGTTCTTC
- TRBJ2-7 TRBV7-9 many CASSDKDFSYEQYF TGTGCCAGCAGCGACAAGGATTTCTCCTACGAGCAGTACTTC
- TRBJ2-7 TRBV7-8 many CASSWGQGYEQYF TGTGCCAGCAGCTGGGGACAAGGCTACGAGCAGTACTTC
TRBD2 TRBJ2-3 TRBV10-3 - CAIRIYAAGTSGADTQYF TGTGCCATCAGAATCTATGCTGCCGGGACTAGCGGGGCCGATACGCAGTATTTT
- TRBJ1-1 TRBV14 few CASSAGKKTEAFF TGTGCCAGCAGCGCAGGGAAAAAGACTGAAGCTTTCTTT
- TRBJ1-1 TRBV5-8 - CASSLEVQTEAFF TGTGCCAGCAGCTTGGAGGTGCAAACTGAAGCTTTCTTT
- TRBJ1-2 TRBV7-3 many CASSSTSTNHGYTF TGTGCCAGCAGCTCGACATCGACCAACCATGGCTACACCTTC
- TRBJ2-3 TRBV11-2 - CASSYGWASLSTDTQYF TGTGCCAGCAGTTATGGGTGGGCTAGCTTAAGCACAGATACGCAGTATTTT
- TRBJ2-5 TRBV7-1 few CVSSTLAYGAIREETQYF TGTGTCAGCAGCACTCTGGCCTACGGGGCTATACGGGAAGAGACCCAGTACTTC
TRBD1 TRBJ2-3 TRBV5-1 few CASRSGTGSEDTQYF TGCGCCAGCAGATCCGGGACAGGGTCTGAAGATACGCAGTATTTT
- TRBJ1-4 TRBV6-6 - CASTAGWNPTNEKLFF TGTGCCAGCACCGCTGGGTGGAATCCAACTAATGAAAAACTGTTTTTT
TRBD1 TRBJ1-1 TRBV4-1 - CASSQGPGGYTEAFF TGCGCCAGCAGCCAAGGCCCAGGGGGCTACACTGAAGCTTTCTTT
- TRBJ1-2 TRBV7-6 many CASSLGDVGLGGYTF TGTGCCAGCAGCTTAGGAGACGTCGGTCTAGGTGGCTACACCTTC
TRBD1 TRBJ2-5 TRBV25-1 - CASSMRDRGPQETQYF TGTGCCAGCTCCATGCGGGACAGGGGACCCCAAGAGACCCAGTACTTC
- TRBJ2-5 TRBV29-1 few CSVEDPSAVLETQYF TGCAGCGTTGAAGATCCCAGTGCGGTATTGGAGACCCAGTACTTC
TRBD2 TRBJ2-5 TRBV7-7 many CASSLRGGWQETQYF TGTGCTAGCAGCTTGCGGGGGGGTTGGCAAGAGACCCAGTACTTC
- TRBJ2-1 TRBV28 - CASRLLRENEQFF TGTGCCAGCAGATTACTCAGGGAGAATGAGCAGTTCTTC
- TRBJ1-1 TRBV6-2/TRBV6-3 - CASSQEFDRPTEAFF TGTGCCAGCAGTCAAGAGTTCGACAGGCCCACTGAAGCTTTCTTT
TRBD2 TRBJ2-1 TRBV7-2 many CASSLGRGGHNEQFF TGTGCCAGCAGCTTGGGGCGGGGGGGACACAATGAGCAGTTCTTC
- TRBJ2-3 TRBV12-3/TRBV12-4 - CASSFPLTRDTQYF TGTGCCAGCAGTTTCCCCCTTACTAGAGATACGCAGTATTTT
- TRBJ2-1 TRBV7-9 many CASSSPLRASPKDEQFF TGTGCCAGCAGTTCTCCTCTTCGGGCCTCTCCTAAGGATGAGCAGTTCTTC
- TRBJ2-1 TRBV6-2/TRBV6-3 few CASREGLNEQFF TGTGCCAGCAGGGAAGGTCTCAATGAGCAGTTCTTC
TRBD1 TRBJ1-5 TRBV4-1 few CASSQRTGPGQPQHF TGCGCCAGCAGCCAAAGGACAGGGCCCGGTCAGCCCCAGCATTTT
- TRBJ1-5 TRBV7-8 many CASSQPRQPQHF TGTGCCAGCAGCCAGCCTAGACAGCCCCAGCATTTT
- TRBJ1-4 TRBV5-4 many CASSSTEKLFF TGTGCCAGCAGCTCAACGGAAAAACTGTTTTTT
- TRBJ1-2 TRBV7-9 - CAIIRHSRGKDYGYTF TGTGCCATCATCCGGCACTCCAGGGGAAAGGACTATGGCTACACCTTC
- TRBJ2-4 TRBV12-3/TRBV12-4 many CASSFGAGAKNIQYF TGTGCCAGCAGTTTCGGTGCGGGAGCCAAAAACATTCAGTACTTC
TRBD2 TRBJ2-1 TRBV14 few CASSQELAGEYEQFF TGTGCCAGCAGCCAAGAACTAGCGGGGGAGTATGAGCAGTTCTTC
- TRBJ2-5 TRBV29-1 - CSVEGFQETQYF TGCAGCGTTGAAGGATTCCAAGAGACCCAGTACTTC
- TRBJ2-1 TRBV20-1 - CSASTALSYNEQFF TGCAGTGCTAGTACAGCTCTCTCCTACAATGAGCAGTTCTTC
TRBD2 TRBJ2-3 TRBV6-5 few CASSYIAGGYTDTQYF TGTGCCAGCAGTTACATAGCGGGGGGCTACACAGATACGCAGTATTTT
- TRBJ2-1 TRBV7-2 many CASSSGLGLTYNEQFF TGTGCCAGCAGCTCCGGCTTGGGGCTCACCTACAATGAGCAGTTCTTC
- TRBJ1-2 TRBV7-3 few CASSLVGGDLYGYTF TGTGCCAGCAGCTTAGTTGGCGGGGATCTCTATGGCTACACCTTC
TRBD1 TRBJ2-1 TRBV10-3 many CAIRLTGQGYNEQFF TGTGCCATCAGGCTAACCGGACAGGGATACAATGAGCAGTTCTTC
TRBD1 TRBJ2-1 TRBV7-6 many CASSLLGQGIYNEQFF TGTGCCAGCAGCTTATTGGGACAGGGGATATACAATGAGCAGTTCTTC
- TRBJ1-5 TRBV4-3 - CASSQAYRDLNQPQHF TGCGCCAGCAGCCAAGCGTACCGGGACCTCAATCAGCCCCAGCATTTT
TRBD1 TRBJ2-7 TRBV7-9 few CASSSRTGDEQYF TGTGCCAGCAGCTCCCGGACAGGGGACGAGCAGTACTTC
- TRBJ2-1 TRBV20-1 - CSANDDLSSYNEQFF TGCAGTGCTAACGATGACCTGAGCTCCTACAATGAGCAGTTCTTC